This TCR beta chain comes out of a study of blood T cells in healthy people across ages. This CDR3 has 14 amino acids. The second PCR ran roughly 6 to 11 cycles with a sample-barcoded 5' primer and J-beta primers. One entry per CDR3 protein results from TCRdb running MiXCR on the 5' RACE reads. The sample has some 1.8 million distinct CDR3 sequences, approximately 39% seen once; the top ten hold 23%. A single count supports this clonotype. This chain links TRBV21-1 with TRBJ2-7; the D call TRBD1 from the table was never checked on the DNA. TRBV21-1 constitutes a pseudogene. This TCR came from a human donor in good health. Sequencing was carried out using blood. For the CDR3, the DNA is TGTGCCAGCCTCCGGACAGGGAACGTTGTGGCCCAGTACTTC. It encodes CASLRTGNVVAQYF.